This paragraph covers one T cell receptor beta chain sequence. The J segment lost 7 bases and the V segment lost 4 bases, leaving 8 bases of the junction unmatched. CDR3 length equals 14 residues. Germline CDR1 and CDR2: GTSNPN and SVGIG (reference sequence). These data come from a study of blood T cell repertoires in COVID-19. Study processing details: Scientists estimated how many nucleated cells there were by amplifying reference gene primers. The data were produced by immunoSEQ multiplex PCR, yet TCRdb's version contains in-frame clones alone and is incomplete. That table gives V, J and clone size, and the DNA gave D and trimming. The sample has more than 150,000 clones, 80% to 85% seen once.

Sequences were obtained from PBMCs or T cells enriched from blood (not recorded which). This receptor was taken from a woman aged 55-70 years who had recovered from COVID-19. The chain joins TRBV30 to TRBJ1-5, with 9 bases identical to TRBD1. CDR3 loop: CAWNWDRVKQPQHF. CDR3 nucleotide sequence: TGTGCCTGGAATTGGGACAGGGTGAAACAGCCCCAGCATTTT.